The present T cell receptor (beta chain) was sequenced within a study of blood T cell repertoires in COVID-19. This clone was seen once. Authors' methods: Estimation of nucleated cell counts was performed using reference gene primer amplification. Clones were read by immunoSEQ multiplex PCR, and TCRdb kept only the in-frame ones, dropping some. V and J calls plus clone size are reproduced from that table; the DNA served to infer D and trimming. The table includes more than 60,000 clones, over 75% detected once. Trimming left V 1 base short and J 3 bases short, with 10 bases between. The CDR3 spans 14 residues. In germline, CDR1 is SGHTA, CDR2 FQGNSA.

This receptor was obtained from a man aged 55 to 70 with acute or convalescent COVID-19. The sequenced material came from peripheral blood. The chain has TRBV7-2 and TRBJ2-7; D is possibly TRBD1 (5 bases). Here the CDR3 reads CASSLGTPFYEQYF. CDR3 DNA sequence: TGTGCCAGCAGCTTAGGGACACCTTTCTACGAGCAGTACTTC.